Shown below are 20 T cell receptor beta chains from a single sample sequenced in a study of blood T cell repertoires in COVID-19. The data were produced by immunoSEQ multiplex PCR, yet TCRdb's version contains in-frame clones alone and is incomplete. The sample consists of 250,000 to 400,000 clones, approximately 88% of them appearing once. Specimen: peripheral blood. These receptor sequences come from a woman aged 30 to 39 with COVID-19, enrolled during active disease.

CDR3 sequence (DNA): TGCGCCAGCAGCGGGGGCGACGAGCAGTACTTC. This translates into CASSGGDEQYF. The rearrangement joins TRBV5-1 to TRBJ2-7; possible D gene TRBD1, 6 bases. Germline V gene lookup returns CDR1 SGHRS and CDR2 YFSETQ. The length of the CDR3 is 11 residues. Trimming removed 4 bases from V and 5 bases from J, with 7 bases in between.

J is TRBJ1-2 and V is TRBV28; D is undetermined. Trimming left V 7 bases short and J 4 bases short, with 10 bases between. This CDR3 has 12 amino acids. Looked up from germline, CDR1 is MDHEN and CDR2 is SYDVKM. CDR3 coding DNA: TGTGCCAGCAACAGAAGCCCCTATGGCTACACCTTC. It yields the protein CASNRSPYGYTF.

This chain connects TRBV30 to TRBJ2-5; D is possibly TRBD1 (5 bases). Germline-derived CDR1 and CDR2 are GTSNPN and SVGIG (reference sequence). V lost 0 bases, J lost 6 bases, and 11 bases lay in between. The CDR3 has 13 residues. The CDR3 sequence is CAWSVGPGKTQYF. CDR3 bases: TGTGCCTGGAGTGTCGGCCCAGGGAAGACCCAGTACTTC.

The J gene is TRBJ2-5, the V gene TRBV11-3; D not certain. The length of the CDR3 is 12 residues. Germline V lookup: CDR1 SGHNT, CDR2 YENEEA. V lost 1 base to trimming and J lost 2 bases, with 2 bases between them. This CDR3 is CASSLAQETQYF. The CDR3 nucleotides read TGTGCCAGCAGCTTAGCTCAAGAGACCCAGTACTTC. The full variable domain, its missing parts supplied by reference TRBV11-3 and TRBJ2-5, is EAGVVQSPRYKIIEKKQPVAFWCNPISGHNTLYWYLQNLGQGPELLIRYENEEAVDDSQLPKDRFSAERLKGVDSTLKIQPAELGDSAVYLCASSLAQETQYFGPGTRLLVL.

Turning to this clone: Other DNA sequences in this specimen translate into the identical CDR3. The gene calls are TRBV19 and TRBJ1-2; 7 positions agree with TRBD1. Germline V gives CDR1 LNHDA, CDR2 SQIVND (reference sequence). This CDR3 region has 13 residues. J gave up 4 bases and V 8 bases, and 7 bases lay outside the gene matches. The CDR3 DNA follows: TGTGCCAGTTCCCGACAGGGATCCTATGGCTACACCTTC. Translating it yields CASSRQGSYGYTF.

This clone was detected once. This chain joins TRBV6-5 and TRBJ1-6; perhaps TRBD1 as D (5 bases). Germline V gene sequence: CDR1 MNHEY, CDR2 SVGAGI. Trimming cost V 5 bases and J 11 bases, with 19 bases left between them. The CDR3 extends over 15 amino acids. The CDR3 nucleotides are TGTGCCAGCAGTCCACTTGGAGGGCAGGGTGCACCCCTCCACTTT. Protein product: CASSPLGGQGAPLHF.

V and J are TRBV10-3 and TRBJ1-2; TRBD1 matches at 7 bases. J gave up 0 bases and V 3 bases, and 7 bases lay outside the gene matches. This CDR3 is 16 amino acids long. The V gene's germline CDR1 is ENHRY and CDR2 SYGVKD. CDR3 sequence reads: CAISEGGGTPNYGYTF. The CDR3 region has the DNA TGTGCCATCAGTGAAGGGGGCGGGACACCTAACTATGGCTACACCTTC.

The V call is TRBV11-3, the J call TRBJ2-2; no firm D call. Germline V gives CDR1 SGHNT, CDR2 YENEEA. The CDR3 is 14 residues long. With 5 bases removed from V and 4 bases from J, the gap between germline ends came to 11 bases. The CDR3 sequence is CASSPTVATGELFF. The CDR3 nucleotides are TGTGCCAGCAGCCCCACGGTCGCCACCGGGGAGCTGTTTTTT.

This clone occurred once. CDR3: CASSTGLTYGYTF. CDR3 sequence (DNA): TGTGCCAGCAGTACGGGACTGACCTATGGCTACACCTTC. The rearrangement links TRBV12-3 or TRBV12-4 to TRBJ1-2; possibly TRBD1 for D (5 bases). The CDR3 consists of 13 residues. The germline V and J ends were trimmed by 5 bases and 4 bases, with 11 bases remaining between them.

Note on this clone: This sample also contains other DNA sequences that code for the same CDR3. The V gene is TRBV9, the J gene TRBJ1-4; D gene ambiguous. CDR1 and CDR2 from the germline V gene are SGDLS and YYNGEE. The CDR3 covers 14 residues. Trimming pared 0 bases from V and 7 bases from J, leaving 10 bases between. CDR3 protein: CASSVEGGSEKLFF. CDR3 DNA sequence: TGTGCCAGCAGCGTAGAGGGAGGGAGTGAAAAACTGTTTTTT.

The rearrangement links TRBV11-3 to TRBJ2-1; no firm D call. Trimming took off 1 base at V and 8 bases at J, with 9 bases between the two ends. Germline values: CDR1 SGHNT, CDR2 YENEEA. The CDR3 contains 13 residues. CDR3 in amino acids: CASSLGSLDEQFF. CDR3 bases: TGTGCCAGCAGCTTAGGTTCTCTAGATGAGCAGTTCTTC. Looking up the rest from reference TRBV11-3 and TRBJ2-1 gives the full variable domain: EAGVVQSPRYKIIEKKQPVAFWCNPISGHNTLYWYLQNLGQGPELLIRYENEEAVDDSQLPKDRFSAERLKGVDSTLKIQPAELGDSAVYLCASSLGSLDEQFFGPGTRLTVL.

The rearrangement uses TRBV19 and TRBJ1-2; D possibly corresponds to TRBD1 (6 bases). The CDR3 covers 14 residues. Germline V gene lookup returns CDR1 LNHDA and CDR2 SQIVND (reference sequence). Between the trimmed V and J ends, which lost 3 bases and 4 bases, there was a span of 12 bases. In DNA, the CDR3 is TGTGCCAGTAGTATCAGGACAGAGGGCTATGGCTACACCTTC. This codes for CASSIRTEGYGYTF.

The J gene is TRBJ2-1, the V gene TRBV14; maybe TRBD2 (6 bases). The length of the CDR3 is 13 residues. Germline assignment: CDR1 SGHDN and CDR2 FVKESK. Trimming shortened V by 1 base and J by 9 bases, and 10 bases separated the two germline ends. CDR3 loop: CASSQVIGGEQFF. The CDR3 region has the DNA TGTGCCAGCAGCCAAGTTATCGGGGGTGAGCAGTTCTTC.

The chain combines TRBV2 with TRBJ1-2; possible D gene TRBD1, 6 bases. Germline CDR1 SNHLY, CDR2 FYNNEI. The germline V and J ends were trimmed by 10 bases and 0 bases, with 24 bases remaining between them. The CDR3 runs 17 residues. In DNA, the CDR3 is TGTGCCACCTCCGGTAGGGACACCGCCTTATCTAACTATGGCTACACCTTC. Its protein product is CATSGRDTALSNYGYTF.

The chain carries TRBV7-9 and TRBJ1-6, with a possible D match to TRBD1 (6 bases). Germline V CDR1 and CDR2: SEHNR, FQNEAQ (reference sequence). CDR3 length: 11 amino acids. The CDR3 bases are TGTGCACTTACCGGAGAGGGGGCCCTCCACTTT. Protein sequence: CALTGEGALHF.

This clone was observed a few times. The rearrangement uses TRBV18 and TRBJ1-1; 7 nucleotides agree with TRBD1. The CDR3 extends over 15 amino acids. Germline V gene data show CDR1 as KGHSH and CDR2 as LQKENI. The V gene end was trimmed by 5 bases and the J gene end by 0 bases; junction bases not matched to a gene: 6. The chain's CDR3 is CASSFRGGMNTEAFF. CDR3 DNA: TGTGCCAGCTCATTTCGAGGGGGCATGAACACTGAAGCTTTCTTT.

V is TRBV6-2 or TRBV6-3 and J is TRBJ2-2, with 9 positions matching TRBD2. The CDR3 runs 18 residues. Germline V gene lookup returns CDR1 MNHEY and CDR2 SVGEGT. V lost 0 bases and J lost 0; bases outside the gene matches: 5. The CDR3 here is CASSYSPPSGANTGELFF. CDR3 DNA sequence: TGTGCCAGCAGTTACTCACCCCCTAGCGGGGCGAACACCGGGGAGCTGTTTTTT.

The rearrangement links TRBV9 to TRBJ1-4, with a weak D call TRBD1 (5 bases). CDR3 size: 15 residues. Germline assignment: CDR1 SGDLS and CDR2 YYNGEE. V was pared by 3 bases and J by 7 bases, with 16 bases between. Written as DNA, the CDR3 is TGTGCCAGCAGCGGACAACAAGGGGCTGGTGAAAAACTGTTTTTT. This sequence encodes CASSGQQGAGEKLFF.

The chain carries TRBV4-1 and TRBJ2-1, with 10 positions matching TRBD2. CDR1 and CDR2 from the germline V gene are MGHRA and YSYEKL. V trimming: 0 bases; J trimming: 8 bases; junction bases outside the gene matches: 10. The CDR3 has 17 amino acids. The CDR3 spells CASSQEARTSGRHEQFF. Written as DNA, the CDR3 is TGCGCCAGCAGCCAAGAGGCTAGGACTAGCGGCAGGCATGAGCAGTTCTTC.

The gene calls are TRBV19 and TRBJ1-1; 9 nucleotides line up with TRBD1. This CDR3 spans 16 amino acids. Germline trimming cut 5 bases from V and 7 bases from J; bases unmatched to any gene: 14. Germline lookup yields CDR1 LNHDA and CDR2 SQIVND (reference sequence). CDR3: CASSGGQGISSLEAFF. CDR3 nucleotides: TGTGCCAGTAGTGGGGGACAGGGTATCTCCTCACTTGAAGCTTTCTTT.